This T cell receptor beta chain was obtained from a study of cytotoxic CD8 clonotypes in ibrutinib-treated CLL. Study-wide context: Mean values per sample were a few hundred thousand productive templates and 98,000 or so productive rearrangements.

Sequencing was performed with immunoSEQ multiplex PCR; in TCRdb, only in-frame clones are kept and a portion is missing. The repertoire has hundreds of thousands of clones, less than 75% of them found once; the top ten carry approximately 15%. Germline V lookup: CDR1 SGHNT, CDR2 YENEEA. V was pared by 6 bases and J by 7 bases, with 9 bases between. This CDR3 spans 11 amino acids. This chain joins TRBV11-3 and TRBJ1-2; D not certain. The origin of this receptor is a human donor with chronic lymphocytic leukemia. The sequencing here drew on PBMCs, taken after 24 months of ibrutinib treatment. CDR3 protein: CASRIGFGYTF. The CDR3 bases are TGTGCCAGCAGAATAGGGTTTGGCTACACCTTC.